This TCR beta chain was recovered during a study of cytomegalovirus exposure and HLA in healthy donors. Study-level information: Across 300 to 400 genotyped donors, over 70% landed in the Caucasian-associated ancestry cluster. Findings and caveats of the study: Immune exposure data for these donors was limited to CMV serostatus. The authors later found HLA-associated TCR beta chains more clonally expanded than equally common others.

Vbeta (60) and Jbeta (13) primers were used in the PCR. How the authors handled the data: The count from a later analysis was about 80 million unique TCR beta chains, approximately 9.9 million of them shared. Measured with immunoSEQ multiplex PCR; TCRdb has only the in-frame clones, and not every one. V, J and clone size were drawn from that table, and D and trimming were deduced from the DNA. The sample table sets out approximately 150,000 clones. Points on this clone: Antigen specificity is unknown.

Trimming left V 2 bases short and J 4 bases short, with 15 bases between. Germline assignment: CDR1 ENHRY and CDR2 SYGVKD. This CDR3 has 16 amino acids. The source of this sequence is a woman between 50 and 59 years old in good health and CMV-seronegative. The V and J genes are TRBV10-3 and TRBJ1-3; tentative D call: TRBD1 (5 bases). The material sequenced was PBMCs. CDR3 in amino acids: CAISEKLGGKGNTIYF. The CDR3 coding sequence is TGTGCCATCAGTGAGAAATTGGGGGGGAAAGGAAACACCATATATTTT.